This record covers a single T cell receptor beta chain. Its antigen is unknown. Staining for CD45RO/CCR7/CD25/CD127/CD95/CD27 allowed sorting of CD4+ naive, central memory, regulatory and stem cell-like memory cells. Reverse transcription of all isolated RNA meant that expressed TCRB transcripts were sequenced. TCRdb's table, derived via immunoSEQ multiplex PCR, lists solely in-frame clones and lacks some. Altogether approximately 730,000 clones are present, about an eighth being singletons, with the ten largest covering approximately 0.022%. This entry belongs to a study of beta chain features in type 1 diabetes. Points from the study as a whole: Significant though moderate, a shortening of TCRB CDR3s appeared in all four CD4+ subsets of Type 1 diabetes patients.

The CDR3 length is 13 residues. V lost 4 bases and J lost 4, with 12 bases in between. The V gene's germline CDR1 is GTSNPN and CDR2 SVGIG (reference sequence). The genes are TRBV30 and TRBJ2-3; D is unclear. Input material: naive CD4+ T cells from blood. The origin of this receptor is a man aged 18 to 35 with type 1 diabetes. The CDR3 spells CAWTPSSADTQYF. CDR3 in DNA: TGTGCCTGGACCCCGAGTTCCGCAGATACGCAGTATTTT. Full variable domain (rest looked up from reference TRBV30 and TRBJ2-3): SQTIHQWPATLVQPVGSPLSLECTVEGTSNPNLYWYRQAAGRGLQLLFYSVGIGQISSEVPQNLSASRPQDRQFILSSKKLLLSDSGFYLCAWTPSSADTQYFGPGTRLTVL.